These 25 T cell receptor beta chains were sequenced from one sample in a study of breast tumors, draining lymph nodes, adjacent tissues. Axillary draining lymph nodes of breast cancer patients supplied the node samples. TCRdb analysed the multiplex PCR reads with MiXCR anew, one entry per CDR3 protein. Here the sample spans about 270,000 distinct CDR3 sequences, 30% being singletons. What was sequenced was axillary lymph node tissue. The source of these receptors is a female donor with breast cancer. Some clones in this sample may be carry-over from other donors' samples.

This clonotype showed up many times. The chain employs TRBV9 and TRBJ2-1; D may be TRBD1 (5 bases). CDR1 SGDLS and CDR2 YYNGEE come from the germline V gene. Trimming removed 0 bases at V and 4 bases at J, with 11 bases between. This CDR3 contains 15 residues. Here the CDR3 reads CASSVGQGPYNEQFF. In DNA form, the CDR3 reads TGTGCCAGCAGCGTAGGGCAGGGCCCGTACAATGAGCAGTTCTTC. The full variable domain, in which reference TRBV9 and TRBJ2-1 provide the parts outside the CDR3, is DSGVTQTPKHLITATGQRVTLRCSPRSGDLSVYWYQQSLDQGLQFLIQYYNGEERAKGNILERFSAQQFPDLHSELNLSSLELGDSALYFCASSVGQGPYNEQFFGPGTRLTVL.

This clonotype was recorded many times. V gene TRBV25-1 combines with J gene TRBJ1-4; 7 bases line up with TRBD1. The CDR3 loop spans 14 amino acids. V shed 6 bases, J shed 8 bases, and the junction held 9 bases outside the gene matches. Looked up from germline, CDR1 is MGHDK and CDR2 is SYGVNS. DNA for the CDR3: TGTGCCAGCAGGCCAGGACAGGTTGGAGAAAAACTGTTTTTT. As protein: CASRPGQVGEKLFF. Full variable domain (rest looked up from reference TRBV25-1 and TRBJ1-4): EADIYQTPRYLVIGTGKKITLECSQTMGHDKMYWYQQDPGMELHLIHYSYGVNSTEKGDLSSESTVSRIRTEHFPLTLESARPSHTSQYLCASRPGQVGEKLFFGSGTQLSVL.

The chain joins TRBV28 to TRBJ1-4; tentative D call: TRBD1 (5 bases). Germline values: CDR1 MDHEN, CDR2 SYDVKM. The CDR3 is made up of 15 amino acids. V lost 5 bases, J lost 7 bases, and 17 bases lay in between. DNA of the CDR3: TGTGCCAGCAGTGTCCAGCAGGGAGGAGGTGAAAAACTGTTTTTT. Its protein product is CASSVQQGGGEKLFF.

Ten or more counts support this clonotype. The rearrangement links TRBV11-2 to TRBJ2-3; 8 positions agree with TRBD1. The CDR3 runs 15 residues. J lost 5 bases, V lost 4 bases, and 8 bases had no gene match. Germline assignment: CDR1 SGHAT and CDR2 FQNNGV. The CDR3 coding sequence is TGTGCCAGCAGCTCTCAGACAGGGGCCAGAGATACGCAGTATTTT. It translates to CASSSQTGARDTQYF.

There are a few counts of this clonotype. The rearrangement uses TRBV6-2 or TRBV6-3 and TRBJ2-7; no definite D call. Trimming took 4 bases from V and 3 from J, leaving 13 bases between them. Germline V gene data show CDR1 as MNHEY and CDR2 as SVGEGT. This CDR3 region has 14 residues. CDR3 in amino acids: CASSLGPYYYEQYF. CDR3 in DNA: TGTGCCAGCAGTTTAGGTCCTTACTACTACGAGCAGTACTTC.

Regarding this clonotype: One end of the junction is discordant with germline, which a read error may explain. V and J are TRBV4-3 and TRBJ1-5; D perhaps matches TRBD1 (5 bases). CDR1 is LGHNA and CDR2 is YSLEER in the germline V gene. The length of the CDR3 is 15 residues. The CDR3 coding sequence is TGCGCCAGCAGCCAAGATCAGCAGGGTCGTCAGCCCCAGCAGTTT. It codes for CASSQDQQGRQPQQF.

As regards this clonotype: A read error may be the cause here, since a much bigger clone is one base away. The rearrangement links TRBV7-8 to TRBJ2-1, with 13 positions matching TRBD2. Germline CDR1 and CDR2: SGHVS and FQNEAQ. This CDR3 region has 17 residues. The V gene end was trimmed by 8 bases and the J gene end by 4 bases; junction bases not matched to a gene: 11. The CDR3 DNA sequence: TGTGCCAGCGGCGGGACTAGCGGGACTTTAGAATACAATGAGCAGTTCTTC. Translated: CASGGTSGTLEYNEQFF.

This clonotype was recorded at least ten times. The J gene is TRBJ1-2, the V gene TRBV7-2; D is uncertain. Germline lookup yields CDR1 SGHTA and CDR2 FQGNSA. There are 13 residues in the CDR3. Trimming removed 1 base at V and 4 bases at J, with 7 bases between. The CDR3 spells CASSLGTFYGYTF. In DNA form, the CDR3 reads TGTGCCAGCAGCTTAGGGACTTTCTATGGCTACACCTTC.

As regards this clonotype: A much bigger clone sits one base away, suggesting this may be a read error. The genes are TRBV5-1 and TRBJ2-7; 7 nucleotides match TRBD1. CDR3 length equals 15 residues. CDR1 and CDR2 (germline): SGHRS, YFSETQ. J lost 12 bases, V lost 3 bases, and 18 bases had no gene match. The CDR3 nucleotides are TGCGCCAGCAGCTCGCAGACAGGGCCTGGAAACTGGCTGTACTTC. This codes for CASSSQTGPGNWLYF.

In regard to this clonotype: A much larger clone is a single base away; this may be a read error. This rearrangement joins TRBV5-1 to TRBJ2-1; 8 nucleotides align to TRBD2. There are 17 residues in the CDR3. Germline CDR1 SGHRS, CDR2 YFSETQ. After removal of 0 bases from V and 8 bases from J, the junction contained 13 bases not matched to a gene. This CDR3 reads CASSLAQLAEERHEQFF. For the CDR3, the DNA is TGCGCCAGCAGCTTGGCCCAACTAGCGGAAGAGAGACATGAGCAGTTCTTC. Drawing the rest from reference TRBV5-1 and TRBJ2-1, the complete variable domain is KAGVTQTPRYLIKTRGQQVTLSCSPISGHRSVSWYQQTPGQGLQFLFEYFSETQRNKGNFPGRFSGRQFSNSRSEMNVSTLELGDSALYLCASSLAQLAEERHEQFFGPGTRLTVL.

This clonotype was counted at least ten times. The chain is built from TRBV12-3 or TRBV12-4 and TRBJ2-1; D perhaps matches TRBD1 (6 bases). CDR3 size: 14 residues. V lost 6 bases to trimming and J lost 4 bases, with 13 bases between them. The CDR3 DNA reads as TGTGCCAGCAGGGGGGCAGGGGCGTACAATGAGCAGTTCTTC. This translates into CASRGAGAYNEQFF.

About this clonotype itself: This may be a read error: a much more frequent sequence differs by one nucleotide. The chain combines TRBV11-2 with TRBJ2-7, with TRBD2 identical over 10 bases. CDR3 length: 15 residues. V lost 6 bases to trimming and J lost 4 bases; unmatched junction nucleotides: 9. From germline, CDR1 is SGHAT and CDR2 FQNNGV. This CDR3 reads CASSSLAGAGYEQYF. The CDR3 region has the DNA TGTGCCAGCAGTTCCCTAGCGGGAGCAGGGTACGAGCAGTACTTC.

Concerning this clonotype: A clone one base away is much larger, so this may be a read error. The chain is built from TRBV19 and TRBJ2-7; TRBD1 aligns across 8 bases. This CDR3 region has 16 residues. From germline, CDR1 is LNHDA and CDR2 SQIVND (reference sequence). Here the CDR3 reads CASGIGSRGLYYEQYF. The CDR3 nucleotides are TGTGCCAGTGGTATAGGGTCCAGGGGGCTATACTACGAGCAGTACTTC.

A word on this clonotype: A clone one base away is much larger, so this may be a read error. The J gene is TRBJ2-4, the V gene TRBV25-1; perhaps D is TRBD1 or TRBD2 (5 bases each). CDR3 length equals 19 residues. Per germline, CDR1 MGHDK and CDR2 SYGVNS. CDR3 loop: CASSEEGLGLPSARNIQYF. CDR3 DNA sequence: TGTGCCAGCAGTGAAGAGGGGTTGGGCCTCCCCTCGGCCAGAAACATTCAGTACTTC.

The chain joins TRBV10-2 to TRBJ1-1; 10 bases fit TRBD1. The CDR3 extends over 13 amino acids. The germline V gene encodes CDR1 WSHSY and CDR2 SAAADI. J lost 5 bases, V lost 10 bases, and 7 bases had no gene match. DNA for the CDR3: TGCGCCACCCAGGACAGGGGGGGGACTGAAGCTTTCTTT. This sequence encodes CATQDRGGTEAFF.

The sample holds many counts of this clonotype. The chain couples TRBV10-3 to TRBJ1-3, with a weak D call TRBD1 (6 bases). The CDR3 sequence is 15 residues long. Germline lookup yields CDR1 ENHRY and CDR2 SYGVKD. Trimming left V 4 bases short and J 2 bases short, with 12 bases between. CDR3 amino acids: CAISGQAPPGNTIYF. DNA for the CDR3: TGTGCCATCAGTGGACAGGCCCCACCTGGAAACACCATATATTTT.

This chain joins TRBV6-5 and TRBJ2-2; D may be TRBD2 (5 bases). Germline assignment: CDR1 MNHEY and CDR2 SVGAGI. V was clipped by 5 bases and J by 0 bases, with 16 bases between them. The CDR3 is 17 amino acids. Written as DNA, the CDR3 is TGTGCCAGCAGTCACGGGGTGACGCCTACGAACACCGGGGAGCTGTTTTTT. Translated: CASSHGVTPTNTGELFF.

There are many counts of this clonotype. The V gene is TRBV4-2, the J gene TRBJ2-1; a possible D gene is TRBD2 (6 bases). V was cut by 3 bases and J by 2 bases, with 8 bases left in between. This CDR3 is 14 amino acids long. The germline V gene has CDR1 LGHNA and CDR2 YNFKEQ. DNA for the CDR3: TGTGCCAGCAGCCAGGGACTCCCCTACAATGAGCAGTTCTTC. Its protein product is CASSQGLPYNEQFF.

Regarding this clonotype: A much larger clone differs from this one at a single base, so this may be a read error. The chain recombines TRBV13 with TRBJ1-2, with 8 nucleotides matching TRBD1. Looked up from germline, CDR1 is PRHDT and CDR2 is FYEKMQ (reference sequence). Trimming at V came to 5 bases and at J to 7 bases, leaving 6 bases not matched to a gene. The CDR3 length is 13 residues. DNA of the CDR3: TGTGCCAGCAGCAAGCACAGGGGGGCTGGCTACACCTTC. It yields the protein CASSKHRGAGYTF.

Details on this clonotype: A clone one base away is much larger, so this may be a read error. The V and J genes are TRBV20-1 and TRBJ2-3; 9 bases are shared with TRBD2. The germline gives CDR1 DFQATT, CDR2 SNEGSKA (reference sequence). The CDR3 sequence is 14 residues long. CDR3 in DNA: TGCAGTGCTTTCAGCGGGACTAGCACAGCTACGCAGTATTTT. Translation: CSAFSGTSTATQYF.

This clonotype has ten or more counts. CDR3 loop: CSARDSWDFYNEQFF. In nucleotides, the CDR3 is TGCAGTGCTAGAGATTCATGGGACTTCTACAATGAGCAGTTCTTC. This chain connects TRBV20-1 to TRBJ2-1; TRBD2 might be the D (6 bases). Trimming stripped 0 bases from V and 3 bases from J, with 12 bases between. Germline CDR1 reads DFQATT; CDR2 reads SNEGSKA (reference sequence). CDR3 length equals 15 residues.

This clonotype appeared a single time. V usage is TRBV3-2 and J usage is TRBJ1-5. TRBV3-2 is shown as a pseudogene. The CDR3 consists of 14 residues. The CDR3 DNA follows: TGTGCCAGCTTACCAGTCCAAGACAATCAGCCCCAGCATTTT. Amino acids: CASLPVQDNQPQHF.

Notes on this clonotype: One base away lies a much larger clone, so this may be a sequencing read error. This chain's CDR3 is CASSFPTGANEKLFF. The CDR3 DNA reads as TGTGCCAGCAGTTTCCCAACAGGGGCGAATGAAAAACTGTTTTTT. The chain links TRBV12-3 or TRBV12-4 to TRBJ1-4; 7 bases align to TRBD1. CDR3 size: 15 residues. The ends lost 3 bases at V and 5 bases at J; junction bases unmatched: 6.

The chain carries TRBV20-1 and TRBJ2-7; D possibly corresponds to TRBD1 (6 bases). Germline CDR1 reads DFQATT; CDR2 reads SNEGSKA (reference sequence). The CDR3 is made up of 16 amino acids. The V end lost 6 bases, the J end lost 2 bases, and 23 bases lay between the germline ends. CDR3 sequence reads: CSAIWQGGAAAYEQYF. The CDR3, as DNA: TGCAGTGCCATCTGGCAAGGGGGAGCGGCAGCCTACGAGCAGTACTTC.

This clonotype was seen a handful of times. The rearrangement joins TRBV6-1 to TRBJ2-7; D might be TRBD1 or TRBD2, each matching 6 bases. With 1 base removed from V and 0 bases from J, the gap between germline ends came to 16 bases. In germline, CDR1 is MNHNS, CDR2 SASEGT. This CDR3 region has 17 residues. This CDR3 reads CASSEVVGGGSSYEQYF. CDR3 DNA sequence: TGTGCCAGCAGTGAAGTGGTGGGGGGCGGAAGCTCCTACGAGCAGTACTTC.